One T cell receptor (beta chain) is described in this entry. The antigen is undetermined. This sample was included in a study of cytomegalovirus exposure and HLA in healthy donors. General observations from the study: Confirmation in vitro established that a few CMV-associated chains were specific for CMV antigens. A subsequent analysis found that TCR clusters from the first cohort also tended to co-occur in the 110 or so validation repertoires, with about 93% of cluster scores above 0. Cytomegalovirus-associated status was assigned to about 170 TCR beta chains. Most TCR sequences proved rare, with some public TCRs found in many donors.

This CDR3 spans 17 amino acids. Germline V gene sequence: CDR1 SGHDT, CDR2 YYEEEE. Losses at the gene ends were 5 bases for V and 5 bases for J; bases not matched to a gene: 14. The protocol was immunoSEQ multiplex PCR, while the TCRdb copy is restricted to in-frame clones and leaves out a portion. The top ten hold more than 15% of the sample, which has approximately 170,000 clones, roughly 85% seen once. The sequence came from a man aged 18 to 30 in good health and CMV-seropositive. The chain combines TRBV5-6 with TRBJ1-5, with TRBD1 matching over 9 bases. Source material: PBMCs. CDR3 sequence: CASSFKFGQGIDQPQHF. CDR3 nucleotide sequence: TGTGCCAGCAGTTTCAAGTTCGGACAGGGGATCGATCAGCCCCAGCATTTT.